One and the same sample provided the 7 T cell receptor beta chains below, sequenced in a study of blood T cell repertoires in COVID-19. This table comes from immunoSEQ multiplex PCR, and its TCRdb copy is limited to in-frame clones, with some not included. The sample contains 150,000 to 200,000 clones, over 85% of which appear only once. Sequencing input: peripheral blood. Every receptor here comes from a woman aged 60-75 years with COVID-19, enrolled during active disease.

This chain uses TRBV4-3 with TRBJ1-4; D gene unclear. Trimming shortened V by 0 bases and J by 0 bases, and 11 bases separated the two germline ends. Germline V gene sequence: CDR1 LGHNA, CDR2 YSLEER. The CDR3 is 17 residues long. CDR3 residues: CASSQEDGMATNEKLFF. CDR3 nucleotide sequence: TGCGCCAGCAGCCAAGAGGACGGGATGGCAACTAATGAAAAACTGTTTTTT.

The V call is TRBV19, the J call TRBJ1-2; D is possibly TRBD1 (6 bases). The V end lost 5 bases, the J end lost 8 bases, and 15 bases lay between the germline ends. CDR3 size: 13 residues. CDR1 and CDR2 (germline): LNHDA, SQIVND (reference sequence). The CDR3 protein is CASSVQGVGGYTF. The CDR3 region has the DNA TGTGCCAGTAGTGTACAGGGAGTCGGGGGCTACACCTTC.

This rearrangement joins TRBV27 to TRBJ1-1; D is perhaps TRBD1 (6 bases). Germline values: CDR1 MNHEY, CDR2 SMNVEV (reference sequence). The CDR3 totals 12 residues. V gave up 8 bases and J gave up 4 bases, with 11 bases separating them. The CDR3 DNA reads TGTGCCAGCCTAAAACAGGGCACTGAAGCTTTCTTT. Its protein product is CASLKQGTEAFF.

This rearrangement joins TRBV18 to TRBJ1-1; D may be TRBD1 (5 bases). CDR1 KGHSH and CDR2 LQKENI come from the germline V gene. The CDR3 has 19 amino acids. Deletions cut 6 bases from V and 1 base from J, with 27 bases between. CDR3 protein: CASSPYSEGLQEWNTEAFF. The CDR3 coding sequence is TGTGCCAGCTCCCCCTACTCGGAGGGGCTACAAGAATGGAACACTGAAGCTTTCTTT.

This clone was seen more than once but under ten times. The chain employs TRBV7-8 and TRBJ1-3; maybe TRBD1 (6 bases). The CDR3 consists of 14 residues. Trimming removed 6 bases at V and 4 bases at J, with 13 bases between. Germline V CDR1 and CDR2: SGHVS, FQNEAQ. In nucleotides, the CDR3 is TGTGCCAGCAGAACAGGGTTGAGGGGAAACACCATATATTTT. This sequence encodes CASRTGLRGNTIYF.

This chain connects TRBV10-2 to TRBJ2-1, with 8 bases matching TRBD2. The germline V gene encodes CDR1 WSHSY and CDR2 SAAADI. This CDR3 is built from 13 residues. Here the CDR3 DNA reads TGCGCAGCTAGAGGCGGGGGGCCCTTCGCCCAGTTCTTC. This encodes CAARGGGPFAQFF.

The chain is built from TRBV4-1 and TRBJ2-1; D perhaps matches TRBD2 (6 bases). The germline V and J ends were trimmed by 0 bases and 3 bases, with 15 bases remaining between them. CDR3 length equals 17 residues. Germline CDR1 reads MGHRA; CDR2 reads YSYEKL. DNA of the CDR3: TGCGCCAGCAGCCAAGAGGGGCGGGGACCCTACTACAATGAGCAGTTCTTC. This encodes CASSQEGRGPYYNEQFF.